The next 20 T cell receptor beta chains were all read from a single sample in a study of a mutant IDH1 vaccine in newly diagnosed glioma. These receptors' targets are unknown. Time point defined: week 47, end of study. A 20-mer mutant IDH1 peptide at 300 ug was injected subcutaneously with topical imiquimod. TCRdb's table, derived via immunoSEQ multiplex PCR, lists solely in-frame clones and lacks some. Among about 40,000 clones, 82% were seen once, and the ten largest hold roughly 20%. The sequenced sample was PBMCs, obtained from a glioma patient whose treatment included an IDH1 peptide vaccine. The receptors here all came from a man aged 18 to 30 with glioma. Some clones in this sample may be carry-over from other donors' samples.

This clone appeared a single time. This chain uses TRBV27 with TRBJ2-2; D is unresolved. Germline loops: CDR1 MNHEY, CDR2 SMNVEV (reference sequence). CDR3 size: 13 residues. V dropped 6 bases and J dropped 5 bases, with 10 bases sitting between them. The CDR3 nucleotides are TGTGCCAGCAGCGCCGTCCGAACCGGGGAGCTGTTTTTT. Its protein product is CASSAVRTGELFF.

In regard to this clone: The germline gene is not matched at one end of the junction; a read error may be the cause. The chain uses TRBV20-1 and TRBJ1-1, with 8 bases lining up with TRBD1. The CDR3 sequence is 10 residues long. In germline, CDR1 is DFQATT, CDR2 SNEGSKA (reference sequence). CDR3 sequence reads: CSATGTGVFF. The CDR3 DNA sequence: TGCAGTGCGACCGGGACAGGTGTCTTTTTT.

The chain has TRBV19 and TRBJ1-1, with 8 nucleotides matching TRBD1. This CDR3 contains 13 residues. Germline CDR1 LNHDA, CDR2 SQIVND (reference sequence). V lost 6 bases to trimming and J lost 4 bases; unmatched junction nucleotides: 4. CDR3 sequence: CASRDRESTEAFF. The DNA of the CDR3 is TGTGCCAGTAGGGACAGGGAGAGCACTGAAGCTTTCTTT.

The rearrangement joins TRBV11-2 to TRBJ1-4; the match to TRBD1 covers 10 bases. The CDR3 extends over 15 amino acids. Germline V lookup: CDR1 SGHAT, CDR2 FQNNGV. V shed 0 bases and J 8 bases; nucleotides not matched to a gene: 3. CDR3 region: CASSLEGQGYEKLFF. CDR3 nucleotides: TGTGCCAGCAGCTTAGAGGGACAGGGGTACGAAAAACTGTTTTTT.

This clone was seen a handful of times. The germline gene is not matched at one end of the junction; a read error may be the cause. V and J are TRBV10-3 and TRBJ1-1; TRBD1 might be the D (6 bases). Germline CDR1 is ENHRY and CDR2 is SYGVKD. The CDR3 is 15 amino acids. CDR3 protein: CAIRESGALNTEAFF. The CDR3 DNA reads TGTGCCATCAGGGAGTCGGGGGCTTTGAACACTGAAGCTTTCTTT.

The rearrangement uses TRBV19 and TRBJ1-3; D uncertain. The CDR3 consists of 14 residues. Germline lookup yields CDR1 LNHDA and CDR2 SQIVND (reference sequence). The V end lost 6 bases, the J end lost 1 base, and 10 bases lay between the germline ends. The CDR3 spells CASSPEFSGNTIYF. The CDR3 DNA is TGTGCCAGTAGCCCGGAATTTTCTGGAAACACCATATATTTT. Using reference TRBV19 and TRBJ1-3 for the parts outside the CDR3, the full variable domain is DGGITQSPKYLFRKEGQNVTLSCEQNLNHDAMYWYRQDPGQGLRLIYYSQIVNDFQKGDIAEGYSVSREKKESFPLTVTSAQKNPTAFYLCASSPEFSGNTIYFGEGSWLTVV.

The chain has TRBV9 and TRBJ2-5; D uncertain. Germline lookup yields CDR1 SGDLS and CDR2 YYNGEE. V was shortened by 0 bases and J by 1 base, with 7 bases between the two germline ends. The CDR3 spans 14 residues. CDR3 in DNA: TGTGCCAGCAGCGTAGGGGCAGGCCAAGAGACCCAGTACTTC. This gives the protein CASSVGAGQETQYF.

The CDR3 spells CASSQATGAGNQPQHF. CDR3 nucleotides: TGCGCCAGCAGCCAAGCGACAGGGGCCGGCAATCAGCCCCAGCATTTT. The chain links TRBV4-3 to TRBJ1-5; 8 bases line up with TRBD1. From germline, CDR1 is LGHNA and CDR2 YSLEER. The CDR3 is 16 amino acids. V gave up 1 base and J gave up 2 bases; unmatched junction bases: 4.

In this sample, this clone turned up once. The CDR3 coding sequence is TGCGCCAGCAGCTTTACCCGAACCGGGACTAGCGCAAATAGGGGCCTCTACGAGCAGTACTTC. It yields the protein CASSFTRTGTSANRGLYEQYF. The chain is built from TRBV5-1 and TRBJ2-7, with 10 bases identical to TRBD2. The CDR3 totals 21 residues. Unmatched junction bases numbered 23, after V lost 2 bases and J lost 3 bases. Germline V lookup: CDR1 SGHRS, CDR2 YFSETQ.

In nucleotides, the CDR3 is TGCGCCAGCAGCTTGGGACTCATTAATGAGCAGTTCTTC. It yields the protein CASSLGLINEQFF. The chain links TRBV5-1 to TRBJ2-1; no clear D gene. V was trimmed by 0 bases and J by 7 bases, leaving 8 bases between them. This CDR3 contains 13 residues. Germline assignment: CDR1 SGHRS and CDR2 YFSETQ.

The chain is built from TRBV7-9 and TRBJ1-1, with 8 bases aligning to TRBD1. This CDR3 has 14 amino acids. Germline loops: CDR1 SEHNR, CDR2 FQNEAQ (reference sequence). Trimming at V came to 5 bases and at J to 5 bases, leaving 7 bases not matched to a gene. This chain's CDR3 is CASSGHRGETEAFF. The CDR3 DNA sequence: TGTGCCAGCAGCGGACACAGGGGGGAGACTGAAGCTTTCTTT.

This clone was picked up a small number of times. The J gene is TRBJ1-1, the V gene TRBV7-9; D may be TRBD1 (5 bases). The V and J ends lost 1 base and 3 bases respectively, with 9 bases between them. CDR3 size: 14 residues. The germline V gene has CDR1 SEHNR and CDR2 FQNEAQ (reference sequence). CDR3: CASSLGGGDTEAFF. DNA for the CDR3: TGTGCCAGCAGCTTAGGCGGGGGAGACACTGAAGCTTTCTTT.

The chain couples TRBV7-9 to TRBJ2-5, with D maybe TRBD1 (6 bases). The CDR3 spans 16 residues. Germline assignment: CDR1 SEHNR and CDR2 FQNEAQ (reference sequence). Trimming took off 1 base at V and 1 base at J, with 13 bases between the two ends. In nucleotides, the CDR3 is TGTGCCAGCAGCTTAGGATGGCCGGACAGCCAAGAGACCCAGTACTTC. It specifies CASSLGWPDSQETQYF.

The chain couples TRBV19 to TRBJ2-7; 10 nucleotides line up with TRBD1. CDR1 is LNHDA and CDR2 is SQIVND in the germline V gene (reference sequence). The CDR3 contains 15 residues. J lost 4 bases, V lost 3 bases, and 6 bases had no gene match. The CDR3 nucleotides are TGTGCCAGTAGTATGGGGACAGGGGAGGTGTACGAGCAGTACTTC. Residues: CASSMGTGEVYEQYF. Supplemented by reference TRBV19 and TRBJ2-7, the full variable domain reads DGGITQSPKYLFRKEGQNVTLSCEQNLNHDAMYWYRQDPGQGLRLIYYSQIVNDFQKGDIAEGYSVSREKKESFPLTVTSAQKNPTAFYLCASSMGTGEVYEQYFGPGTRLTVT.

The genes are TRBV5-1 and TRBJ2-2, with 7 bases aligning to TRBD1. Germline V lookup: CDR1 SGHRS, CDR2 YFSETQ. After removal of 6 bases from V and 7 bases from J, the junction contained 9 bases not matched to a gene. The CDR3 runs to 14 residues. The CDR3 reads CASKLRQGSGELFF. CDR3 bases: TGCGCCAGCAAATTGCGACAGGGAAGCGGGGAGCTGTTTTTT.

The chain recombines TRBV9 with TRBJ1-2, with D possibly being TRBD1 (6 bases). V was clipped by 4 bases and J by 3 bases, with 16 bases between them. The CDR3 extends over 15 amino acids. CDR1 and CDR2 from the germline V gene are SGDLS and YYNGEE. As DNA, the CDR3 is TGTGCCAGCAGCCCCCACAGGGATGGGGACTATGGCTACACCTTC. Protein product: CASSPHRDGDYGYTF.

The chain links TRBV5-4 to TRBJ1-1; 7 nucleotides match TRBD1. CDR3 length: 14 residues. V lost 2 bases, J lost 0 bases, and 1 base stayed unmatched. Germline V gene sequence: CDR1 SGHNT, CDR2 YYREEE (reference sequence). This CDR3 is CASSFTGVNTEAFF. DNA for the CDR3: TGTGCCAGCAGCTTTACAGGGGTGAACACTGAAGCTTTCTTT. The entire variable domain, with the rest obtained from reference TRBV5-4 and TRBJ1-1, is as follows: ETGVTQSPTHLIKTRGQQVTLRCSSQSGHNTVSWYQQALGQGPQFIFQYYREEENGRGNFPPRFSGLQFPNYSSELNVNALELDDSALYLCASSFTGVNTEAFFGQGTRLTVV.

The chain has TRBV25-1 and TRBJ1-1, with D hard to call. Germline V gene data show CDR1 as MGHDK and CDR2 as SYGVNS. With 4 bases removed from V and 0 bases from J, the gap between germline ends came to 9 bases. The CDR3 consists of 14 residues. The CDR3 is CASSGWPVNTEAFF. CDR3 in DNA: TGTGCCAGCAGTGGGTGGCCGGTGAACACTGAAGCTTTCTTT.

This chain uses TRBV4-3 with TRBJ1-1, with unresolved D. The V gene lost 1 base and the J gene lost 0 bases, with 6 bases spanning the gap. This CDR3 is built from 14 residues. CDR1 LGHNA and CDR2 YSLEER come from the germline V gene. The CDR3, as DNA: TGCGCCAGCAGCCAAGGATCGATGAACACTGAAGCTTTCTTT. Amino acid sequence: CASSQGSMNTEAFF.

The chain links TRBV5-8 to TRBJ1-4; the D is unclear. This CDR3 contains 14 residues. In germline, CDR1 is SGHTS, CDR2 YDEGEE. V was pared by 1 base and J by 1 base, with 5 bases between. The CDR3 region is CASSLSGTNEKLFF. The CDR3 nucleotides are TGTGCCAGCAGCTTGTCGGGAACTAATGAAAAACTGTTTTTT.